This passage covers 18 T cell receptor beta chains from one sample sequenced in a study of blood T cells in healthy people across ages. The use of a sample-barcoded 5' primer and a J-beta primer mix characterized a second PCR of about 6 to 12 cycles. TCRdb re-called the 5' RACE reads through MiXCR, storing one row per CDR3 protein. Here the sample spans hundreds of thousands of distinct CDR3 sequences, around 48% being singletons. Sample: blood. All receptors come from a man older than 75 in good health.

This chain connects TRBV28 to TRBJ2-1, with 11 bases that match TRBD2. After removal of 5 bases from V and 9 bases from J, the junction contained 6 bases not matched to a gene. The CDR3 runs 14 residues. From germline, CDR1 is MDHEN and CDR2 SYDVKM. CDR3 sequence: CASSITSGRGEQFF. The CDR3 nucleotides are TGTGCCAGCAGTATAACTAGCGGGAGAGGTGAGCAGTTCTTC.

This clonotype was observed a few times. The chain joins TRBV7-6 to TRBJ2-5; D gene unclear. The length of the CDR3 is 14 residues. Germline CDR1 and CDR2: SGHVS and FNYEAQ. V lost 1 base and J lost 0, with 6 bases in between. The CDR3 DNA is TGTGCCAGCAGCTTAGTCGGGTACCAAGAGACCCAGTACTTC. Translation: CASSLVGYQETQYF.

DNA for the CDR3: TGTGCCAGCAGCCGCCGGGACAGGGAGGATGGCTACACCTTC. Translating gives CASSRRDREDGYTF. The V call is TRBV6-6, the J call TRBJ1-2, with TRBD1 matching over 9 bases. V lost 6 bases and J lost 6; bases outside the gene matches: 8. Germline loops: CDR1 MNHNY, CDR2 SVGAGI (reference sequence). The CDR3 spans 14 residues.

V usage is TRBV20-1 and J usage is TRBJ2-7, with 9 bases fitting TRBD1. J was trimmed by 5 bases and V by 5 bases; bases with no gene match: 10. The germline gives CDR1 DFQATT, CDR2 SNEGSKA (reference sequence). The CDR3 consists of 14 residues. The CDR3: CSALPGQGGHEQYF. CDR3 bases: TGCAGTGCTTTGCCGGGACAGGGTGGCCACGAGCAGTACTTC.

V and J are TRBV20-1 and TRBJ2-1; the D is unclear. The germline CDR1 and CDR2 sequences are DFQATT and SNEGSKA (reference sequence). V was shortened by 1 base and J by 0 bases, with 13 bases between the two germline ends. The CDR3 is 16 amino acids. The CDR3: CSARVRLASSYNEQFF. In DNA, the CDR3 is TGCAGTGCTAGAGTTCGGCTGGCAAGCTCCTACAATGAGCAGTTCTTC.

This clonotype showed up just a few times. The gene calls are TRBV7-9 and TRBJ2-2; D ambiguous. Germline CDR1 reads SEHNR; CDR2 reads FQNEAQ (reference sequence). V dropped 6 bases and J dropped 3 bases, with 2 bases sitting between them. This CDR3 spans 11 amino acids. The CDR3 DNA is TGTGCCAGCAGGGACACCGGGGAGCTGTTTTTT. Protein sequence: CASRDTGELFF.

The chain carries TRBV6-5 and TRBJ2-7; TRBD1 matches 7 bases. This CDR3 has 14 residues. Germline lookup yields CDR1 MNHEY and CDR2 SVGAGI. J lost 3 bases, V lost 2 bases, and 4 bases had no gene match. The CDR3 loop is CASSYTGALYEQYF. The CDR3 DNA sequence: TGTGCCAGCAGTTACACAGGGGCCCTCTACGAGCAGTACTTC.

This chain links TRBV24-1 with TRBJ2-1; no reliable D call. Gene TRBJ2-7 matches the end of the DNA better, so the J call may be wrong. Looked up from germline, CDR1 is KGHDR and CDR2 is SFDVKD. This CDR3 comprises 16 residues. CDR3 loop: CATSDPGRISYNEQYF. The CDR3 DNA reads as TGTGCCACCAGTGACCCCGGACGGATCTCCTACAATGAGCAGTACTTC.

This clonotype was recorded many times. This chain uses TRBV28 with TRBJ2-5; D might be TRBD1 (5 bases). V was cut by 2 bases and J by 1 base, with 8 bases left in between. The CDR3 spans 14 residues. Germline lookup yields CDR1 MDHEN and CDR2 SYDVKM. CDR3 protein: CASSLITGQETQYF. CDR3 DNA sequence: TGTGCCAGCAGTTTAATTACAGGCCAAGAGACCCAGTACTTC.

This clonotype was recorded a few times. The chain employs TRBV7-9 and TRBJ1-2; a possible D gene is TRBD1 (6 bases). The V and J ends lost 2 bases and 1 base respectively, with 8 bases between them. Germline V gene lookup returns CDR1 SEHNR and CDR2 FQNEAQ (reference sequence). The CDR3 is 14 residues long. The CDR3 protein is CASSLTGFNYGYTF. The CDR3 DNA follows: TGTGCCAGCAGCTTAACAGGGTTTAACTATGGCTACACCTTC. The full variable domain, in which reference TRBV7-9 and TRBJ1-2 provide the parts outside the CDR3, is DTGVSQNPRHKITKRGQNVTFRCDPISEHNRLYWYRQTLGQGPEFLTYFQNEAQLEKSRLLSDRFSAERPKGSFSTLEIQRTEQGDSAMYLCASSLTGFNYGYTFGSGTRLTVV.

The chain uses TRBV4-3 and TRBJ2-2; 7 bases agree with TRBD1. Germline CDR1 and CDR2: LGHNA and YSLEER. This CDR3 is built from 14 residues. V shed 1 base, J shed 6 bases, and the junction held 2 bases outside the gene matches. CDR3 in DNA: TGCGCCAGCAGCCAAGTCCAGGGGGCCGGGGAGCTGTTTTTT. This encodes CASSQVQGAGELFF.

Notes on this clonotype: The CDR3 does not close with the conserved phenylalanine or tryptophan, likely indicating a read error. The genes are TRBV7-2 and TRBJ2-7; TRBD1 matches 7 bases. The germline V gene has CDR1 SGHTA and CDR2 FQGNSA. V was clipped by 3 bases and J by 2 bases; unmatched bases: 4. The CDR3 has 14 residues. The CDR3 DNA sequence: TGTGCCAGCAGCTTCGGGACAGCCACCTACGAGCAGTACTTA. Encoded protein: CASSFGTATYEQYL.

The chain recombines TRBV7-9 with TRBJ1-6; no definite D call. Trimming shortened V by 5 bases and J by 5 bases, and 13 bases separated the two germline ends. This CDR3 has 15 residues. CDR1 is SEHNR, CDR2 FQNEAQ, per germline (reference sequence). The CDR3 region is CASSLRRGDNSPLHF. The CDR3 region has the DNA TGTGCCAGCAGCCTCAGGCGGGGAGATAATTCACCCCTCCACTTT.

As to this clonotype: At one end the junction does not follow the germline gene, possibly because of a read error. The chain couples TRBV12-3 or TRBV12-4 to TRBJ2-3, with D unresolved. CDR3 length: 14 residues. The CDR3 protein is CARNLEFSTDTQYF. The DNA for the CDR3 is TGTGCCAGGAATTTGGAGTTTAGCACAGATACACAGTATTTT.

CDR3 amino acids: CASSQDRRGDTQYF. In nucleotides, the CDR3 is TGTGCCAGCAGCCAAGATAGGAGGGGGGACACGCAGTATTTT. This sequence joins TRBV14 and TRBJ2-3; the D call may be TRBD1 or TRBD2 (6 bases each). CDR3 length equals 14 residues. V lost 0 bases and J 9 bases, leaving 13 bases between the germline ends. CDR1 is SGHDN and CDR2 is FVKESK in the germline V gene.

The chain combines TRBV6-2 or TRBV6-3 with TRBJ2-4; TRBD1 matches 10 bases. This CDR3 contains 15 residues. J gave up 6 bases and V 8 bases, and 10 bases lay outside the gene matches. Germline loops: CDR1 MNHEY, CDR2 SVGEGT. The CDR3 region is CASGIDRGRGNIQYF. The CDR3 DNA sequence: TGTGCCAGCGGAATCGACAGGGGGCGCGGAAACATTCAGTACTTC.

This clonotype was counted only a few times. The genes are TRBV4-3 and TRBJ2-5; 11 bases agree with TRBD2. From germline, CDR1 is LGHNA and CDR2 YSLEER. The V segment lost 1 base and the J segment 5 bases; nucleotides outside the gene matches: 6. This CDR3 region has 16 residues. In nucleotides, the CDR3 is TGCGCCAGCAGCCAAGTAGCGGGAGGGCCTTTGGAGACCCAGTACTTC. Its protein is CASSQVAGGPLETQYF.

The V gene is TRBV6-1, the J gene TRBJ2-3; no clear D. Germline values: CDR1 MNHNS, CDR2 SASEGT. Trimming removed 3 bases from V and 0 bases from J, with 19 bases in between. This CDR3 has 18 amino acids. The CDR3 DNA is TGTGCCAGCAGTGACTGGGTCCTACTTCTGACTAGCACAGATACGCAGTATTTT. Its translation is CASSDWVLLLTSTDTQYF.